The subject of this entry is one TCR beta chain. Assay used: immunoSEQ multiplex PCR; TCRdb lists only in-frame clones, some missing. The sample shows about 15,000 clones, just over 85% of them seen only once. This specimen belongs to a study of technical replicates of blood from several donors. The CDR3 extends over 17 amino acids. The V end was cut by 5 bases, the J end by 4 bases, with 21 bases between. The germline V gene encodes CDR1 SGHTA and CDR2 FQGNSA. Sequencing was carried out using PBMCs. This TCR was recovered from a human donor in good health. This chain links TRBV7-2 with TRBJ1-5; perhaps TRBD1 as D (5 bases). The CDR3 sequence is CASSPQAWRGGNQPQHF. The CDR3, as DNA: TGTGCCAGCAGCCCTCAAGCATGGAGGGGCGGGAATCAGCCCCAGCATTTT.